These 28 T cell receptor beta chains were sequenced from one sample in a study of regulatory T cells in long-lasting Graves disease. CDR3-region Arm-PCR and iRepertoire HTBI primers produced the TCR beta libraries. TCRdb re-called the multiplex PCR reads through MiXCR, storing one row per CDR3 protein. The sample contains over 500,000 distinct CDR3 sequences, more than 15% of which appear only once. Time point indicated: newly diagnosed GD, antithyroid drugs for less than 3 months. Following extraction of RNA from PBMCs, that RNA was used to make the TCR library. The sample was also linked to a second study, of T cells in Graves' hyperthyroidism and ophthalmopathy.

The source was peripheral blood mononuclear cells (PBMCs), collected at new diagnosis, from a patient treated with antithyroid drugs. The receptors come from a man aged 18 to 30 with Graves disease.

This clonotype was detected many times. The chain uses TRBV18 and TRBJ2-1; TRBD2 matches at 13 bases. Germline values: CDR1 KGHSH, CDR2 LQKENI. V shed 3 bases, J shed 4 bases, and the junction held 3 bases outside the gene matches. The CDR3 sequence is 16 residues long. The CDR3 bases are TGTGCCAGCTCACCCGGGACTAGCGGGACGTACAATGAGCAGTTCTTC. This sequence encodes CASSPGTSGTYNEQFF.

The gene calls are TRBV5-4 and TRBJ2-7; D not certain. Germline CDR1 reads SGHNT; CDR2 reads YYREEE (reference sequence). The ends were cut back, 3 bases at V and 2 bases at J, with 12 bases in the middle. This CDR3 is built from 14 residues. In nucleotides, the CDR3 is TGTGCCAGCAGCTCAGGTCCTTTAACCTACGAGCAGTACTTC. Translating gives CASSSGPLTYEQYF.

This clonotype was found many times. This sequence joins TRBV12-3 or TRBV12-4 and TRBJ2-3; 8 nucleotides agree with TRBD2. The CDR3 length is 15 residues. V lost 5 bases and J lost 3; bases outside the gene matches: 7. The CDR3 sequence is CASSEVSGNTDTQYF. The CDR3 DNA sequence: TGTGCCAGCAGTGAAGTTAGCGGGAATACAGATACGCAGTATTTT.

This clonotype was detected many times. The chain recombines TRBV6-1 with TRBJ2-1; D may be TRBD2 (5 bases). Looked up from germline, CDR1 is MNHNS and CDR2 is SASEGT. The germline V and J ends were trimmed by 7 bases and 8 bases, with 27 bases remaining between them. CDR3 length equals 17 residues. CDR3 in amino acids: CASKQLLGRGFGDEQFF. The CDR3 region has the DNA TGTGCCAGCAAACAACTCTTGGGCCGGGGATTTGGCGATGAGCAGTTCTTC.

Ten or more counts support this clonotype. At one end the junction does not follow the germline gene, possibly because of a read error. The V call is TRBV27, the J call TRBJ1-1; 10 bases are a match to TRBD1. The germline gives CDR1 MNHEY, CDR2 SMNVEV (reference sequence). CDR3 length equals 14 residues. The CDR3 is CASSLGTGVTEAFF. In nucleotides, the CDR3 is TGCGCCAGCAGCCTTGGGACAGGGGTCACTGAAGCTTTCTTT.

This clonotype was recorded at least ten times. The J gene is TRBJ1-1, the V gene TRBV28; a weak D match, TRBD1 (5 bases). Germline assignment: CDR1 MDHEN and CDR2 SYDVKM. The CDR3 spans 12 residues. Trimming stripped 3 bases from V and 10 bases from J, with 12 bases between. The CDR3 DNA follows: TGTGCCAGCAGTTTCCCCACAGGCGTAGCTTTCTTT. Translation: CASSFPTGVAFF.

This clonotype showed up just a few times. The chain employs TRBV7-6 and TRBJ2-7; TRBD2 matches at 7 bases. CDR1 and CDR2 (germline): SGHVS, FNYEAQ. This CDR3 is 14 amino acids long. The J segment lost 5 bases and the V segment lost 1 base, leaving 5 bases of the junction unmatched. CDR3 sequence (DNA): TGTGCCAGCAGCTTAGGTGGGGGGGAGAACGAGCAGTACTTC. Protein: CASSLGGGENEQYF.

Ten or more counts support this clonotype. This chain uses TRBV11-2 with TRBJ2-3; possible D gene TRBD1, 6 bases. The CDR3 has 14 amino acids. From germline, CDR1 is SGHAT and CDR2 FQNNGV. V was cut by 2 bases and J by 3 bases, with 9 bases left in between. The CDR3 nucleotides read TGTGCCAGCAGCTTATCAGGGGATACAGATACGCAGTATTTT. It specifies CASSLSGDTDTQYF.

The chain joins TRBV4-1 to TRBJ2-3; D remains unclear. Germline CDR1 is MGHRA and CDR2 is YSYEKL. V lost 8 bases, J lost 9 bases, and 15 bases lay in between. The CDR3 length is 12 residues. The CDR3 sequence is CASESSSRTQYF. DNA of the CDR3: TGCGCCAGCGAGAGTTCATCAAGGACGCAGTATTTT.

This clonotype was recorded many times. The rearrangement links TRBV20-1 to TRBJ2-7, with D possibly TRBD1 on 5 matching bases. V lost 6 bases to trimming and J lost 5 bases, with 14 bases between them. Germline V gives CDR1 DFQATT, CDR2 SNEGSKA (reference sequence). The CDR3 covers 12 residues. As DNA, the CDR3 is TGCAGTGCGCTGGGCAGGGCAAACGAGCAGTACTTC. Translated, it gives CSALGRANEQYF.

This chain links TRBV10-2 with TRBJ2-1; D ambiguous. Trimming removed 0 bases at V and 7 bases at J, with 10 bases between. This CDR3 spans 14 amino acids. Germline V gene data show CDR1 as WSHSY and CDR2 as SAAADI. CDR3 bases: TGCGCCAGCAGTGAGTCCGCCAATAGTAATGAGCAGTTCTTC. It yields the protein CASSESANSNEQFF.

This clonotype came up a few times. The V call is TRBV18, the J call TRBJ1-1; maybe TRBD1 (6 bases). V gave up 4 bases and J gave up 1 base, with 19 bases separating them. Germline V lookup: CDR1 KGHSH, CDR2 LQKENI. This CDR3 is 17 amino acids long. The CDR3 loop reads CASSLAPVRGKNTEAFF. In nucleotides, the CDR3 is TGTGCCAGCTCACTCGCACCGGTGAGGGGGAAGAACACTGAAGCTTTCTTT. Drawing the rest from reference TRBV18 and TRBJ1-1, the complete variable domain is NAGVMQNPRHLVRRRGQEARLRCSPMKGHSHVYWYRQLPEEGLKFMVYLQKENIIDESGMPKERFSAEFPKEGPSILRIQQVVRGDSAAYFCASSLAPVRGKNTEAFFGQGTRLTVV.

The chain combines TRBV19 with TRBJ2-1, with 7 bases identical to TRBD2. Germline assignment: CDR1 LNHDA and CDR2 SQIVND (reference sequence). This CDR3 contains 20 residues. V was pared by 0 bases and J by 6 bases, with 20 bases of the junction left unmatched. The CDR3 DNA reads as TGTGCCAGTAGTATAGATCATACCTTACCGGGCCGGGAGGCTGGCAATGAGCAGTTCTTC. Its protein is CASSIDHTLPGREAGNEQFF.

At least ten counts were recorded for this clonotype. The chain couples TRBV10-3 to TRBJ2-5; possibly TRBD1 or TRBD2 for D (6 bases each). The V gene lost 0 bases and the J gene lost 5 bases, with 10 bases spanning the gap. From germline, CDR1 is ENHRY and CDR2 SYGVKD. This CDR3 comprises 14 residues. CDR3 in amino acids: CAISESTGRETQYF. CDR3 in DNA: TGTGCCATCAGTGAGTCAACAGGGAGGGAGACCCAGTACTTC.

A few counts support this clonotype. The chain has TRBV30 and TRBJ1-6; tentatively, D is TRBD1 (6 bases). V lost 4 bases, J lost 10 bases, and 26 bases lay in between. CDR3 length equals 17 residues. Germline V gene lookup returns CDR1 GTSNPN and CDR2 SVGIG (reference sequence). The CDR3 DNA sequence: TGTGCCTGGAATCCAGGGACAACCGTGTCAGGGAAATCACCCCTCCACTTT. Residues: CAWNPGTTVSGKSPLHF. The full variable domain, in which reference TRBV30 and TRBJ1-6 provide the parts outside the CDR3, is SQTIHQWPATLVQPVGSPLSLECTVEGTSNPNLYWYRQAAGRGLQLLFYSVGIGQISSEVPQNLSASRPQDRQFILSSKKLLLSDSGFYLCAWNPGTTVSGKSPLHFGNGTRLTVT.

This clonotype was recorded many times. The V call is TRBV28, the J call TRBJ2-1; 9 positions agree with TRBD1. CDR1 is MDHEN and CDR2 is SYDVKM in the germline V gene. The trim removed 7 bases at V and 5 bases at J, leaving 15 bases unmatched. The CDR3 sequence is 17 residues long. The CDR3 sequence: CASTTNQDRGVDNEQFF. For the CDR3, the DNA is TGTGCCAGCACCACAAACCAGGACAGGGGAGTGGACAATGAGCAGTTCTTC.

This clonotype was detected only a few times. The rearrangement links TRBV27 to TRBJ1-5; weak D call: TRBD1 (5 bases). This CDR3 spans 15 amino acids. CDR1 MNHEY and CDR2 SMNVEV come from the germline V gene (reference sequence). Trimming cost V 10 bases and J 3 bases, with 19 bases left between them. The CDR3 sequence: CATPRTDTFNQPQHF. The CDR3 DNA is TGTGCCACTCCTAGAACGGACACGTTCAATCAGCCCCAGCATTTT.

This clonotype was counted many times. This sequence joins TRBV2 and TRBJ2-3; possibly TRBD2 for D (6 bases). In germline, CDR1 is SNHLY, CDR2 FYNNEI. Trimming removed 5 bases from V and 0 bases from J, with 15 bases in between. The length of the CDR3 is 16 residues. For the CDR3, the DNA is TGTGCCAGCAGTCAGGGACCCCGGGAGAGCACAGATACGCAGTATTTT. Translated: CASSQGPRESTDTQYF.

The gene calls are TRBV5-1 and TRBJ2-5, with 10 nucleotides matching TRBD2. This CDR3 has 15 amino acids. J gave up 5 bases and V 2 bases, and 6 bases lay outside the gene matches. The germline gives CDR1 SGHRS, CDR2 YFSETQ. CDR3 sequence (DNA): TGCGCCAGCAGCTTCCTAGCGGGAGTGGAGGAGACCCAGTACTTC. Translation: CASSFLAGVEETQYF.

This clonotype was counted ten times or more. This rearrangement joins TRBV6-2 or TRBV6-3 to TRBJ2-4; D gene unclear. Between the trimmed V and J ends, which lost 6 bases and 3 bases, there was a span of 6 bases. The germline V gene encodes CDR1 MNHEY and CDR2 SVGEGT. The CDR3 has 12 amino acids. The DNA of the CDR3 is TGTGCCAGCAGCCTCGTCAAAAACATTCAGTACTTC. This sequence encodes CASSLVKNIQYF.

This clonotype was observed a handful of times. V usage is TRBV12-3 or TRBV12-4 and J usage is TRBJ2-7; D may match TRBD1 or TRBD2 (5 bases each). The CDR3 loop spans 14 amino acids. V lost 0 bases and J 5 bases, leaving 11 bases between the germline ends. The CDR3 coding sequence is TGTGCCAGCAGTTTAGCGCGTTGGGGGAACGAGCAGTACTTC. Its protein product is CASSLARWGNEQYF.

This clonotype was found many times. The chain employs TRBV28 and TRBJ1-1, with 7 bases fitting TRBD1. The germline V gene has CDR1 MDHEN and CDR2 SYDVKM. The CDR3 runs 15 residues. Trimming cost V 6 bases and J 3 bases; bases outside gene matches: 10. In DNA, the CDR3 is TGTGCCAGCAGCAACGACAGGGAGGTGCACACTGAAGCTTTCTTT. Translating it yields CASSNDREVHTEAFF.

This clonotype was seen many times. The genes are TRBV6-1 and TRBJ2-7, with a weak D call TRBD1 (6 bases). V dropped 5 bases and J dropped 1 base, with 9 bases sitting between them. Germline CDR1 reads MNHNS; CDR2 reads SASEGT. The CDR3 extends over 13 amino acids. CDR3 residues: CASSRDISYEQYF. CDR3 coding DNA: TGTGCCAGCAGTAGGGACATTTCCTACGAGCAGTACTTC.

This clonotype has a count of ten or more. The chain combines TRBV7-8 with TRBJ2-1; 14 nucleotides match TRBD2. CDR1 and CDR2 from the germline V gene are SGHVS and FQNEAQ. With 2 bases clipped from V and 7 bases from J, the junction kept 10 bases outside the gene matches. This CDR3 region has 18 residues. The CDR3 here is CASSLFTGLAGDRNEQFF. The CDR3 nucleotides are TGTGCCAGCAGCTTATTTACGGGACTAGCGGGAGATAGGAATGAGCAGTTCTTC. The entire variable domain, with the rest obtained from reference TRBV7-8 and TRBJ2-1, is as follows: GAGVSQSPRYKVAKRGQDVALRCDPISGHVSLFWYQQALGQGPEFLTYFQNEAQLDKSGLPSDRFFAERPEGSVSTLKIQRTQQEDSAVYLCASSLFTGLAGDRNEQFFGPGTRLTVL.

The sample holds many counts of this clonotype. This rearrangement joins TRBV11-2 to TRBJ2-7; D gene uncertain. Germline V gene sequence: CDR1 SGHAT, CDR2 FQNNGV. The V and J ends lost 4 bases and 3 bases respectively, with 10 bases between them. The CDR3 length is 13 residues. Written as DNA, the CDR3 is TGTGCCAGCAGCTCCCGGGTAAACTACGAGCAGTACTTC. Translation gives CASSSRVNYEQYF.

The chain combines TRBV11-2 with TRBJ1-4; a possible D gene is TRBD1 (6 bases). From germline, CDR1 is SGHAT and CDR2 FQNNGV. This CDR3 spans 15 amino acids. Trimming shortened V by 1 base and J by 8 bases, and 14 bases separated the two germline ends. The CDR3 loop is CASSLVGTSAEKLFF. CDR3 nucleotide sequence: TGTGCCAGCAGCTTAGTTGGGACATCGGCCGAAAAACTGTTTTTT. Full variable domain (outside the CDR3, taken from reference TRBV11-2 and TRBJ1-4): EAGVAQSPRYKIIEKRQSVAFWCNPISGHATLYWYQQILGQGPKLLIQFQNNGVVDDSQLPKDRFSAERLKGVDSTLKIQPAKLEDSAVYLCASSLVGTSAEKLFFGSGTQLSVL.

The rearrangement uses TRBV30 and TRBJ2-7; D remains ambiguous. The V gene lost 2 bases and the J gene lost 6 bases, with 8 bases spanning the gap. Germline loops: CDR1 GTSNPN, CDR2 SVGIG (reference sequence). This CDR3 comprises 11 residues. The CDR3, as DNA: TGTGCCTGGAGTCAGAGACGCGAGCAGTACTTC. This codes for CAWSQRREQYF.

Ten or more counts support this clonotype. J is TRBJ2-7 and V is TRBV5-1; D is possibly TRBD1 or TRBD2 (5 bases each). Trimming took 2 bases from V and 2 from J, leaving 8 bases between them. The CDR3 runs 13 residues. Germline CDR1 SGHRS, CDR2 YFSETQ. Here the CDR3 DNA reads TGCGCCAGCAGCTTAAGGGGACCCTACGAGCAGTACTTC. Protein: CASSLRGPYEQYF. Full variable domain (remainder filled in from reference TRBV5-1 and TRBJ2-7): KAGVTQTPRYLIKTRGQQVTLSCSPISGHRSVSWYQQTPGQGLQFLFEYFSETQRNKGNFPGRFSGRQFSNSRSEMNVSTLELGDSALYLCASSLRGPYEQYFGPGTRLTVT.